This entry describes one TCR beta chain. Its specificity is unknown. TCR beta cDNA was made by 5'RACE template switching with UMIs. Reprocessing the 5' RACE reads, TCRdb reports a single entry for every CDR3 protein and omits DNA. This sample carries under 600,000 distinct CDR3 sequences, with more than 1.4% going to the ten biggest clones. These data come from a study of T cells expressing NK-cell markers. Study-wide results and limits: The study found these clonotypes also leading the CD3+CD56-NKG2C+ fraction in several donors.

The receptor comes from a woman aged 45-65 years in good health. Sequenced material: blood T cells: a sorted CD56 or NKG2C T cell subset, CD4+ or CD8+ T cells, or bulk PBMC T cells (not recorded which).

Here the CDR3 reads CASSSLTPSGGTEAFF. The chain employs TRBV11-2 and TRBJ1-1; TCRdb's D call of TRBD1 is untestable without DNA. Looked up from germline, CDR1 is SGHAT and CDR2 is FQNNGV. CDR3 length equals 16 residues.